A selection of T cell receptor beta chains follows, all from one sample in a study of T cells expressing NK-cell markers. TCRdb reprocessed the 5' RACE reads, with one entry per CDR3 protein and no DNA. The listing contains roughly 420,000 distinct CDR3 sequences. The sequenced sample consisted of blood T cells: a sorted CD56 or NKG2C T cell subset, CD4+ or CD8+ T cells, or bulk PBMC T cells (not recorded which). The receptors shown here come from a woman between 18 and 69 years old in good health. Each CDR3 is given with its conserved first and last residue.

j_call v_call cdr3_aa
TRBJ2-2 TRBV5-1 CASSPGLLNTGELFF
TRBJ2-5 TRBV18 CASSPNVRGQETQYF
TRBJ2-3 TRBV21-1 CASSTTGATTDTQYF
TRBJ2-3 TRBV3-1 CASSQTQGGDTQYF
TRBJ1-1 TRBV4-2 CASSHEEHVEAFF
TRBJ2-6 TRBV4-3 CASSQDGGANVLTF
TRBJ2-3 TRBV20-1 CSATPTSGRGTDTQYF
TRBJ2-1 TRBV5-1 CASSSAAALVQFF
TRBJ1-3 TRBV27 CASSLRGARTYSGNTIYF
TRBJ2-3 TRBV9 CASSPGTKDTQYF
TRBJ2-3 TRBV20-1 CSARGFGSTDTQYF
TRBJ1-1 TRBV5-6 CASSWGGNTEAFF
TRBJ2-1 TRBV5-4 CASSDPLEEQFF
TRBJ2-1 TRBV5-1 CASRVRGSGYNEQFF
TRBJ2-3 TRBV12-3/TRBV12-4 CASAVSGGPDTQYF
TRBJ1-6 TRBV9 CASSVGEDRPLHF
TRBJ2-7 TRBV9 CASSVGLAASNFYEQYF
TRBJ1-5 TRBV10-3 CAIADSGPRGYNQPQHF
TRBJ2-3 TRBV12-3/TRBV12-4 CASTPSGLDTDTQYF
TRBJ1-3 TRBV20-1 CSASGQARNTIYF
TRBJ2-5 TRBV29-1 CSVEPLGWTAQETQYF
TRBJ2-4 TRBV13 CACSLVSAGNEAKNIQYF
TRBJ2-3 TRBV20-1 CSVTRGGSADTQYF
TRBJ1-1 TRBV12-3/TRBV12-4 CASSFRDMNTEAFF
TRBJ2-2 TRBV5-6 CASSLGRAHTGELFF
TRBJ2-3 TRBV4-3 CASSQDGTFAQYF
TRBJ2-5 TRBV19 CASSSLADSSETQYF
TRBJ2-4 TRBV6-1 CASTIQQGLGNIQYF
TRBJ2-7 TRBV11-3 CASSPRGRPYEQYF
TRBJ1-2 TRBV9 CASSVSPAREGYTF
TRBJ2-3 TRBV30 CAWTLAGVTDTQYF
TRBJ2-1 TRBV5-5 CASSPWDLNNEQFF
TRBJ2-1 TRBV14 CASSQSGQQFF
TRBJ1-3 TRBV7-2 CASSIRTEGNTIYF
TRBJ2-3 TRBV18 CASSHTVSTDTQYF
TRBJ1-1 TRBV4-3 CASSQVKGEAFF
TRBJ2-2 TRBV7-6 CASSSYLRRATGELFF
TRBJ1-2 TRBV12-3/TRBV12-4 CASSLDNRGYTF
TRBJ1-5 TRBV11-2 CASSLNRDQPQHF
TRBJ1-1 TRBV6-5 CASSYQAENTEAFF
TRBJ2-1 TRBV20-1 CSARARGGTSGSWSYNEQFF
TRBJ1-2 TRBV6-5 CASSHRDIVYGYTF
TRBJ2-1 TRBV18 CASSPESGPSNEQFF
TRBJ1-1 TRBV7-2 CASSFVGRGAFF
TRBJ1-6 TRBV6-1 CASSRGGQGISPLHF